This T cell receptor (beta chain) derives from a study of T cells in Graves' hyperthyroidism and ophthalmopathy. Study summary: Peripheral blood collection took place at initial diagnosis, before any treatment.

Exclusion followed for patients with uncontrolled infection, other autoimmune disease, pregnancy or lactation. Diagnostic decisions used clinical symptoms, serum thyroxine and TRAb, thyroid ultrasound and orbital computed tomography. RNA transcripts were the template for amplifying TCR beta CDR3 regions. HTBI primers were employed in a first-round RT-PCR of the TCR CDR3. One entry per CDR3 protein, called by TCRdb with MiXCR from the multiplex PCR reads. The data show roughly 580,000 distinct CDR3 sequences, approximately 14% seen once. The germline V gene has CDR1 MNHNS and CDR2 SASEGT. The CDR3 covers 15 residues. V dropped 10 bases and J dropped 6 bases, with 22 bases sitting between them. This clonotype was recorded many times. Antigen specificity is unknown. Notes on the study in general: Appearing also in blood were most of the thyroid clonotypes expanded above 0.001.

J is TRBJ2-1 and V is TRBV6-1, with D tentatively TRBD1 (5 bases). The clonotype comes from a woman aged 25 to 39 with Graves' hyperthyroidism that later progressed to Graves' ophthalmopathy. The sample was blood. CDR3 sequence reads: CATHGAYRKPNEQFF. The CDR3 coding sequence is TGTGCCACTCATGGGGCCTACAGAAAACCCAATGAGCAGTTCTTC.